Each of the 15 T cell receptor beta chains below was sequenced from the same sample in a study of blood T cell repertoires in COVID-19. The table came from immunoSEQ multiplex PCR; TCRdb's copy has only in-frame clones and leaves some out. The data contain hundreds of thousands of clones, approximately 85% of them singletons. Specimen: peripheral blood. Source of these receptors: a man aged 45-65 years with COVID-19, enrolled during active disease.

This chain connects TRBV7-9 to TRBJ2-5; a possible D gene is TRBD2 (5 bases). Germline loops: CDR1 SEHNR, CDR2 FQNEAQ (reference sequence). The CDR3 is 14 amino acids. V was trimmed by 3 bases and J by 1 base, leaving 9 bases between them. The CDR3 is CASSLRALQETQYF. For the CDR3, the DNA is TGTGCCAGCAGCTTGAGGGCACTCCAAGAGACCCAGTACTTC. Complete variable domain (other parts from reference TRBV7-9 and TRBJ2-5): DTGVSQNPRHKITKRGQNVTFRCDPISEHNRLYWYRQTLGQGPEFLTYFQNEAQLEKSRLLSDRFSAERPKGSFSTLEIQRTEQGDSAMYLCASSLRALQETQYFGPGTRLLVL.

The chain combines TRBV7-9 with TRBJ2-7, with D unclear. V lost 2 bases to trimming and J lost 3 bases, with 11 bases between them. The CDR3 is 14 residues long. The germline V gene encodes CDR1 SEHNR and CDR2 FQNEAQ (reference sequence). Here the CDR3 reads CASSLFTNVYEQYF. The CDR3 nucleotides are TGTGCCAGCAGCTTATTCACTAACGTCTACGAGCAGTACTTC.

This sequence joins TRBV2 and TRBJ1-5; D is possibly TRBD1 (6 bases). CDR3 length: 15 amino acids. CDR1 and CDR2 from the germline V gene are SNHLY and FYNNEI. V lost 7 bases and J 7 bases, leaving 20 bases between the germline ends. The CDR3 DNA sequence: TGTGCCAGCAACAGGGCGGGCCCATCTATCCAGCCCCAGCATTTT. Encoded protein: CASNRAGPSIQPQHF.

The V gene is TRBV27, the J gene TRBJ2-7, with D maybe TRBD2 (5 bases). Germline CDR1 is MNHEY and CDR2 is SMNVEV (reference sequence). Trimming left V 1 base short and J 1 base short, with 8 bases between. CDR3 length equals 14 residues. The CDR3 region has the DNA TGTGCCAGCAGTTTATGGGAGAAATCCTACGAGCAGTACTTC. Translation: CASSLWEKSYEQYF.

The chain couples TRBV19 to TRBJ1-2, with 9 bases matching TRBD1. V trimming: 4 bases; J trimming: 8 bases; junction bases outside the gene matches: 14. Looked up from germline, CDR1 is LNHDA and CDR2 is SQIVND (reference sequence). The CDR3 length is 16 residues. The CDR3 nucleotides are TGTGCCAGTAGTAAAAAACAGGGGGCGGAGAGCGAAGGCTACACCTTC. This gives the protein CASSKKQGAESEGYTF.

V is TRBV6-5 and J is TRBJ1-6, with TRBD1 identical over 7 bases. After removal of 6 bases from V and 3 bases from J, the junction contained 5 bases not matched to a gene. The CDR3 totals 15 residues. Germline lookup yields CDR1 MNHEY and CDR2 SVGAGI. CDR3 in DNA: TGTGCCAGCAGGGGCCGGACAGGCTATAATTCACCCCTCCACTTT. Its protein is CASRGRTGYNSPLHF.

This clone was seen only once. The chain is built from TRBV5-4 and TRBJ2-5; 7 bases line up with TRBD1. The CDR3 consists of 15 residues. Germline CDR1 SGHNT, CDR2 YYREEE (reference sequence). Trimming at V came to 7 bases and at J to 3 bases, leaving 12 bases not matched to a gene. This chain's CDR3 is CASRDRARFEETQYF. In DNA form, the CDR3 reads TGTGCCAGCCGCGACAGGGCAAGATTTGAAGAGACCCAGTACTTC. The whole variable domain, remainder taken from reference TRBV5-4 and TRBJ2-5, is ETGVTQSPTHLIKTRGQQVTLRCSSQSGHNTVSWYQQALGQGPQFIFQYYREEENGRGNFPPRFSGLQFPNYSSELNVNALELDDSALYLCASRDRARFEETQYFGPGTRLLVL.

This clone was observed once. The gene calls are TRBV11-2 and TRBJ2-5; 8 nucleotides align to TRBD1. Per germline, CDR1 SGHAT and CDR2 FQNNGV. The V and J ends lost 1 base and 5 bases, in that order; junction bases with no gene match: 6. CDR3 length: 15 amino acids. CDR3 residues: CASSLGTGRLETQYF. The CDR3 bases are TGTGCCAGCAGCTTAGGGACAGGGCGGCTGGAGACCCAGTACTTC.

The rearrangement links TRBV5-4 to TRBJ2-3, with 7 bases identical to TRBD2. With V trimmed by 4 bases and J by 6 bases, 5 bases remained unmatched. The CDR3 runs to 13 residues. Germline loops: CDR1 SGHNT, CDR2 YYREEE (reference sequence). The CDR3 sequence is CASSLLAGDTQYF. DNA of the CDR3: TGTGCCAGCAGCCTATTAGCGGGCGATACGCAGTATTTT.

V usage is TRBV27 and J usage is TRBJ1-1; 8 bases match TRBD1. The germline gives CDR1 MNHEY, CDR2 SMNVEV (reference sequence). After removal of 5 bases from V and 4 bases from J, the junction contained 12 bases not matched to a gene. The CDR3 covers 16 residues. This CDR3 is CASSAGTGYVGTEAFF. The CDR3 DNA is TGTGCCAGCAGTGCCGGGACAGGCTATGTGGGCACTGAAGCTTTCTTT.

This sequence joins TRBV15 and TRBJ2-6, with D tentatively TRBD1 (6 bases). Looked up from germline, CDR1 is LNHNV and CDR2 is YYDKDF (reference sequence). V was pared by 0 bases and J by 1 base, with 13 bases between. The CDR3 is made up of 18 amino acids. The CDR3 here is CATSRDHGTPSGANVLTF. Written as DNA, the CDR3 is TGTGCCACCAGCAGAGATCACGGGACACCATCTGGGGCCAACGTCCTGACTTTC.

The V and J genes are TRBV5-1 and TRBJ2-5, with TRBD1 matching 7 bases. The CDR3 length is 13 residues. V trimming: 6 bases; J trimming: 4 bases; junction bases outside the gene matches: 6. The germline V gene has CDR1 SGHRS and CDR2 YFSETQ. CDR3 sequence reads: CASIETGTETQYF. Written as DNA, the CDR3 is TGCGCCAGCATCGAGACAGGGACAGAGACCCAGTACTTC.

The chain carries TRBV30 and TRBJ2-2; TRBD1 agrees at 11 bases. The trim removed 0 bases at V and 4 bases at J, leaving 4 bases unmatched. Germline V gene data show CDR1 as GTSNPN and CDR2 as SVGIG (reference sequence). The CDR3 sequence is 16 residues long. Here the CDR3 reads CAWSVSGQGATGELFF. CDR3 nucleotides: TGTGCCTGGAGTGTATCAGGACAGGGGGCCACCGGGGAGCTGTTTTTT.

The chain combines TRBV29-1 with TRBJ1-1; no clear D. The CDR3 runs to 10 residues. V was pared by 5 bases and J by 5 bases, with 6 bases between. The germline CDR1 and CDR2 sequences are SQVTM and ANQGSEA. CDR3 DNA: TGCAGCGTTTCAGAAACTGAAGCTTTCTTT. Residues: CSVSETEAFF.

This sequence joins TRBV14 and TRBJ2-2, with 11 bases aligning to TRBD2. V lost 1 base to trimming and J lost 1 base; unmatched junction nucleotides: 8. Germline CDR1 reads SGHDN; CDR2 reads FVKESK. The CDR3 has 19 amino acids. The CDR3 loop is CASSQVSSGGSLNTGELFF. CDR3 nucleotides: TGTGCCAGCAGCCAAGTGTCTAGCGGGGGGTCTTTGAACACCGGGGAGCTGTTTTTT.